This T cell receptor beta chain was captured by sequencing in a study of T cells in Graves' hyperthyroidism and ophthalmopathy. The ends lost 4 bases at V and 7 bases at J; junction bases unmatched: 3. Germline CDR1 and CDR2: MNHNS and SASEGT. The CDR3 spans 13 residues. Amplification of TCR beta CDR3 regions was performed using RNA transcripts as template. First-round RT-PCR of the TCR CDR3 relied on the HTBI primer set. MiXCR was run by TCRdb on the multiplex PCR reads, yielding one entry per CDR3 protein. The sample shows 200,000 to 250,000 distinct CDR3 sequences, approximately 25% of them seen only once. Subjects with ophthalmopathy showed a Clinical Activity Score no lower than 3, a NOSPECS grade no lower than 4, and a duration shorter than 3 months. Diagnoses were established using clinical symptoms, serum thyroxine and TRAb, thyroid ultrasound and orbital computed tomography.

The TCR originated in a woman between 35 and 50 years old with Graves' ophthalmopathy. This chain connects TRBV6-1 to TRBJ2-5; 10 bases align to TRBD1. Sequencing was carried out using blood. This chain's CDR3 is CASSGQGAGTQYF. The DNA for the CDR3 is TGTGCCAGCAGTGGACAGGGGGCAGGGACCCAGTACTTC.